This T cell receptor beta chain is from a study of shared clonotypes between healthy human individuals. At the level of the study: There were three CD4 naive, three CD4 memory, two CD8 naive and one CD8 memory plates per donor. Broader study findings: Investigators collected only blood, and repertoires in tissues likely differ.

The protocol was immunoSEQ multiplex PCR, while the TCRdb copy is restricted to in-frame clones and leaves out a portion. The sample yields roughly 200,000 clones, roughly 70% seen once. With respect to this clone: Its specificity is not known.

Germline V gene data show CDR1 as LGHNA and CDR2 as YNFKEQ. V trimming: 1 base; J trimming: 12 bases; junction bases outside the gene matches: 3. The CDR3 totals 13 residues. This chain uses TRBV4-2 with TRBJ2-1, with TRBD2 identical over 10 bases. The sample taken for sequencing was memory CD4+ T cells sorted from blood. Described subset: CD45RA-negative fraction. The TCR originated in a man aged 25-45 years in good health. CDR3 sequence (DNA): TGTGCCAGCAGCCAAGTCACTAGCGGGACGCAGTTCTTC. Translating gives CASSQVTSGTQFF.